Listed below are T cell receptor beta chains from one sample, sequenced in a study of post-analysis software for immune sequencing data. TCRdb passed the PCR reads through MiXCR, listing each CDR3 protein once. The table includes about 430,000 distinct CDR3 sequences, 35% to 45% detected once. The specimen was blood. Every receptor here comes from a girl aged 2 to 9 with multiple sclerosis. Each CDR3 is given with its conserved first and last residue.

J: TRBJ2-2; V: TRBV7-2; length: 14; CDR3: CASRLAVNTGELFF
J: TRBJ2-7; V: TRBV9; length: 15; CDR3: CASSVAWGANYEQYF
J: TRBJ2-7; V: TRBV7-2; length: 15; CDR3: CASSLSGGGPYEQYF
J: TRBJ1-4; V: TRBV20-1; length: 14; CDR3: CSAPGGTLNEKLFF
J: TRBJ2-7; V: TRBV20-1; length: 14; CDR3: CSARAGQGAYEQYF
J: TRBJ1-2; V: TRBV29-1; length: 12; CDR3: CSVESAGHGYTF
J: TRBJ2-4; V: TRBV19; length: 15; CDR3: CASSNEAGTGNIQYF
J: TRBJ1-2; V: TRBV28; length: 14; CDR3: CASSSIDRGYGYTF
J: TRBJ2-1; V: TRBV4-3; length: 17; CDR3: CASSQDRYGNSYNEQFF
J: TRBJ2-3; V: TRBV10-3; length: 15; CDR3: CAIGEGTSGTDTQYF
J: TRBJ1-1; V: TRBV4-2; length: 16; CDR3: CASSPGQGPRNTEAFF
J: TRBJ2-3; V: TRBV5-6; length: 17; CDR3: CASSLWLRGSRGDTQYF
J: TRBJ2-1; V: TRBV7-9; length: 15; CDR3: CASSSLAGPYNEQFF
J: TRBJ2-5; V: TRBV15; length: 15; CDR3: CATSREGPRQETQYF
J: TRBJ1-1; V: TRBV20-1; length: 12; CDR3: CSARKRGTEAFF
J: TRBJ1-1; V: TRBV13; length: 12; CDR3: CASSLHRREAFF
J: TRBJ2-7; V: TRBV4-3; length: 16; CDR3: CASSRALGTSGYEQYF
J: TRBJ2-7; V: TRBV12-3/TRBV12-4; length: 11; CDR3: CASSWNYEQYF
J: NA; V: TRBV29-1; length: 14; CDR3: CSAGKRNLPYEQYF
J: TRBJ2-7; V: TRBV25-1; length: 13; CDR3: CASLSMGGNEQYF
J: TRBJ1-1; V: TRBV15; length: 15; CDR3: CATSRGGTENTEAFF
J: NA; V: TRBV5-1; length: 17; CDR3: CASSLVGNTAPLNEQYF
J: TRBJ2-5; V: TRBV27; length: 11; CDR3: CASGRWDGSYF
J: TRBJ2-3; V: TRBV7-9; length: 17; CDR3: CASRRLAGTSGGDTQYF
J: TRBJ2-7; V: TRBV5-5; length: 16; CDR3: CASSNPPGQGVHEQYF
J: TRBJ1-4; V: TRBV18; length: 13; CDR3: CASSPGGNEKLFF
J: TRBJ2-3; V: TRBV4-3; length: 18; CDR3: CASSQDGGSLGTTDTQYF
J: TRBJ2-1; V: TRBV29-1; length: 13; CDR3: CSASTPWGNEQFF
J: TRBJ2-1; V: TRBV24-1; length: 12; CDR3: CATSDKRNEQFF
J: TRBJ2-1; V: TRBV5-6; length: 15; CDR3: CASSYPGPSPNEQFF
J: TRBJ2-7; V: TRBV28; length: 16; CDR3: CASSPSYRSRSYEQYF
J: TRBJ1-2; V: TRBV6-2/TRBV6-3; length: 11; CDR3: CASSYHYGYTF
J: TRBJ2-5; V: TRBV12-5; length: 12; CDR3: CASGLRAGAQYF
J: TRBJ2-5; V: TRBV20-1; length: 12; CDR3: CSARQNQETQYF
J: NA; V: TRBV12-3/TRBV12-4; length: 11; CDR3: CASSTYHEQYF
J: TRBJ2-6; V: TRBV5-1; length: 16; CDR3: CASSLVTGSGANVLTF
J: TRBJ2-1; V: TRBV29-1; length: 14; CDR3: CSARTSGGYNEQFF
J: TRBJ2-1; V: TRBV3-1; length: 14; CDR3: CASSHPTSRYEQFF
J: TRBJ2-7; V: TRBV7-9; length: 15; CDR3: CASRPSRDRGFEQYF
J: TRBJ1-1; V: TRBV28; length: 15; CDR3: CASSPGTGFYTEAFF
J: TRBJ2-3; V: TRBV7-8; length: 12; CDR3: CASSLATGAQYF
J: TRBJ2-5; V: TRBV6-6; length: 17; CDR3: CASSYPGLARFGETQYF